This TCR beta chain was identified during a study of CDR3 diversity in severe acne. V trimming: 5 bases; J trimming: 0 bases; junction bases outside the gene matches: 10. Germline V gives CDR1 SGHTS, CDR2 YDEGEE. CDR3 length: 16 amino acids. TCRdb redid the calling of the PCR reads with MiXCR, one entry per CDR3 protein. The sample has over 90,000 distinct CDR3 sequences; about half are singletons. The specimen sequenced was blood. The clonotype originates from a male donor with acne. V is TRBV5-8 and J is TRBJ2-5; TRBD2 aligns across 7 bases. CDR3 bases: TGTGCCAGCAGGGTCAGGCCTAGCGGATACCAAGAGACCCAGTACTTC. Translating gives CASRVRPSGYQETQYF.